The clone carrying this TCR beta chain was observed a few times. As yet, its antigen is unknown. The CDR3 is made up of 13 amino acids. Deletions cut 2 bases from V and 3 bases from J, with 11 bases between. Germline V gene lookup returns CDR1 DFQATT and CDR2 SNEGSKA (reference sequence). The data were taken from a study of T cells after yellow fever vaccination. Notes on the study in general: Among primary-vaccination clones, most reappeared after the booster, at just under 98% for CD4 and 88% for CD8.

In making TCR cDNA, 5'RACE template switching added a universal primer site and UMIs to it. TCRdb re-derived calls from the 5' RACE reads in MiXCR, one entry per CDR3 protein. The sample shows around 550,000 distinct CDR3 sequences, 15% to 20% of them seen only once. This sequence joins TRBV20-1 and TRBJ2-7, with D tentatively TRBD1 (6 bases). This clonotype originated in a man aged 30 to 39 who received the YFV17D yellow fever vaccine. This specimen consisted of PBMCs, obtained 15 days after the yellow fever booster vaccination. CDR3 sequence (DNA): TGCAGTGCTAGACCGGGACAAATCTACGAGCAGTACTTC. Translation gives CSARPGQIYEQYF.